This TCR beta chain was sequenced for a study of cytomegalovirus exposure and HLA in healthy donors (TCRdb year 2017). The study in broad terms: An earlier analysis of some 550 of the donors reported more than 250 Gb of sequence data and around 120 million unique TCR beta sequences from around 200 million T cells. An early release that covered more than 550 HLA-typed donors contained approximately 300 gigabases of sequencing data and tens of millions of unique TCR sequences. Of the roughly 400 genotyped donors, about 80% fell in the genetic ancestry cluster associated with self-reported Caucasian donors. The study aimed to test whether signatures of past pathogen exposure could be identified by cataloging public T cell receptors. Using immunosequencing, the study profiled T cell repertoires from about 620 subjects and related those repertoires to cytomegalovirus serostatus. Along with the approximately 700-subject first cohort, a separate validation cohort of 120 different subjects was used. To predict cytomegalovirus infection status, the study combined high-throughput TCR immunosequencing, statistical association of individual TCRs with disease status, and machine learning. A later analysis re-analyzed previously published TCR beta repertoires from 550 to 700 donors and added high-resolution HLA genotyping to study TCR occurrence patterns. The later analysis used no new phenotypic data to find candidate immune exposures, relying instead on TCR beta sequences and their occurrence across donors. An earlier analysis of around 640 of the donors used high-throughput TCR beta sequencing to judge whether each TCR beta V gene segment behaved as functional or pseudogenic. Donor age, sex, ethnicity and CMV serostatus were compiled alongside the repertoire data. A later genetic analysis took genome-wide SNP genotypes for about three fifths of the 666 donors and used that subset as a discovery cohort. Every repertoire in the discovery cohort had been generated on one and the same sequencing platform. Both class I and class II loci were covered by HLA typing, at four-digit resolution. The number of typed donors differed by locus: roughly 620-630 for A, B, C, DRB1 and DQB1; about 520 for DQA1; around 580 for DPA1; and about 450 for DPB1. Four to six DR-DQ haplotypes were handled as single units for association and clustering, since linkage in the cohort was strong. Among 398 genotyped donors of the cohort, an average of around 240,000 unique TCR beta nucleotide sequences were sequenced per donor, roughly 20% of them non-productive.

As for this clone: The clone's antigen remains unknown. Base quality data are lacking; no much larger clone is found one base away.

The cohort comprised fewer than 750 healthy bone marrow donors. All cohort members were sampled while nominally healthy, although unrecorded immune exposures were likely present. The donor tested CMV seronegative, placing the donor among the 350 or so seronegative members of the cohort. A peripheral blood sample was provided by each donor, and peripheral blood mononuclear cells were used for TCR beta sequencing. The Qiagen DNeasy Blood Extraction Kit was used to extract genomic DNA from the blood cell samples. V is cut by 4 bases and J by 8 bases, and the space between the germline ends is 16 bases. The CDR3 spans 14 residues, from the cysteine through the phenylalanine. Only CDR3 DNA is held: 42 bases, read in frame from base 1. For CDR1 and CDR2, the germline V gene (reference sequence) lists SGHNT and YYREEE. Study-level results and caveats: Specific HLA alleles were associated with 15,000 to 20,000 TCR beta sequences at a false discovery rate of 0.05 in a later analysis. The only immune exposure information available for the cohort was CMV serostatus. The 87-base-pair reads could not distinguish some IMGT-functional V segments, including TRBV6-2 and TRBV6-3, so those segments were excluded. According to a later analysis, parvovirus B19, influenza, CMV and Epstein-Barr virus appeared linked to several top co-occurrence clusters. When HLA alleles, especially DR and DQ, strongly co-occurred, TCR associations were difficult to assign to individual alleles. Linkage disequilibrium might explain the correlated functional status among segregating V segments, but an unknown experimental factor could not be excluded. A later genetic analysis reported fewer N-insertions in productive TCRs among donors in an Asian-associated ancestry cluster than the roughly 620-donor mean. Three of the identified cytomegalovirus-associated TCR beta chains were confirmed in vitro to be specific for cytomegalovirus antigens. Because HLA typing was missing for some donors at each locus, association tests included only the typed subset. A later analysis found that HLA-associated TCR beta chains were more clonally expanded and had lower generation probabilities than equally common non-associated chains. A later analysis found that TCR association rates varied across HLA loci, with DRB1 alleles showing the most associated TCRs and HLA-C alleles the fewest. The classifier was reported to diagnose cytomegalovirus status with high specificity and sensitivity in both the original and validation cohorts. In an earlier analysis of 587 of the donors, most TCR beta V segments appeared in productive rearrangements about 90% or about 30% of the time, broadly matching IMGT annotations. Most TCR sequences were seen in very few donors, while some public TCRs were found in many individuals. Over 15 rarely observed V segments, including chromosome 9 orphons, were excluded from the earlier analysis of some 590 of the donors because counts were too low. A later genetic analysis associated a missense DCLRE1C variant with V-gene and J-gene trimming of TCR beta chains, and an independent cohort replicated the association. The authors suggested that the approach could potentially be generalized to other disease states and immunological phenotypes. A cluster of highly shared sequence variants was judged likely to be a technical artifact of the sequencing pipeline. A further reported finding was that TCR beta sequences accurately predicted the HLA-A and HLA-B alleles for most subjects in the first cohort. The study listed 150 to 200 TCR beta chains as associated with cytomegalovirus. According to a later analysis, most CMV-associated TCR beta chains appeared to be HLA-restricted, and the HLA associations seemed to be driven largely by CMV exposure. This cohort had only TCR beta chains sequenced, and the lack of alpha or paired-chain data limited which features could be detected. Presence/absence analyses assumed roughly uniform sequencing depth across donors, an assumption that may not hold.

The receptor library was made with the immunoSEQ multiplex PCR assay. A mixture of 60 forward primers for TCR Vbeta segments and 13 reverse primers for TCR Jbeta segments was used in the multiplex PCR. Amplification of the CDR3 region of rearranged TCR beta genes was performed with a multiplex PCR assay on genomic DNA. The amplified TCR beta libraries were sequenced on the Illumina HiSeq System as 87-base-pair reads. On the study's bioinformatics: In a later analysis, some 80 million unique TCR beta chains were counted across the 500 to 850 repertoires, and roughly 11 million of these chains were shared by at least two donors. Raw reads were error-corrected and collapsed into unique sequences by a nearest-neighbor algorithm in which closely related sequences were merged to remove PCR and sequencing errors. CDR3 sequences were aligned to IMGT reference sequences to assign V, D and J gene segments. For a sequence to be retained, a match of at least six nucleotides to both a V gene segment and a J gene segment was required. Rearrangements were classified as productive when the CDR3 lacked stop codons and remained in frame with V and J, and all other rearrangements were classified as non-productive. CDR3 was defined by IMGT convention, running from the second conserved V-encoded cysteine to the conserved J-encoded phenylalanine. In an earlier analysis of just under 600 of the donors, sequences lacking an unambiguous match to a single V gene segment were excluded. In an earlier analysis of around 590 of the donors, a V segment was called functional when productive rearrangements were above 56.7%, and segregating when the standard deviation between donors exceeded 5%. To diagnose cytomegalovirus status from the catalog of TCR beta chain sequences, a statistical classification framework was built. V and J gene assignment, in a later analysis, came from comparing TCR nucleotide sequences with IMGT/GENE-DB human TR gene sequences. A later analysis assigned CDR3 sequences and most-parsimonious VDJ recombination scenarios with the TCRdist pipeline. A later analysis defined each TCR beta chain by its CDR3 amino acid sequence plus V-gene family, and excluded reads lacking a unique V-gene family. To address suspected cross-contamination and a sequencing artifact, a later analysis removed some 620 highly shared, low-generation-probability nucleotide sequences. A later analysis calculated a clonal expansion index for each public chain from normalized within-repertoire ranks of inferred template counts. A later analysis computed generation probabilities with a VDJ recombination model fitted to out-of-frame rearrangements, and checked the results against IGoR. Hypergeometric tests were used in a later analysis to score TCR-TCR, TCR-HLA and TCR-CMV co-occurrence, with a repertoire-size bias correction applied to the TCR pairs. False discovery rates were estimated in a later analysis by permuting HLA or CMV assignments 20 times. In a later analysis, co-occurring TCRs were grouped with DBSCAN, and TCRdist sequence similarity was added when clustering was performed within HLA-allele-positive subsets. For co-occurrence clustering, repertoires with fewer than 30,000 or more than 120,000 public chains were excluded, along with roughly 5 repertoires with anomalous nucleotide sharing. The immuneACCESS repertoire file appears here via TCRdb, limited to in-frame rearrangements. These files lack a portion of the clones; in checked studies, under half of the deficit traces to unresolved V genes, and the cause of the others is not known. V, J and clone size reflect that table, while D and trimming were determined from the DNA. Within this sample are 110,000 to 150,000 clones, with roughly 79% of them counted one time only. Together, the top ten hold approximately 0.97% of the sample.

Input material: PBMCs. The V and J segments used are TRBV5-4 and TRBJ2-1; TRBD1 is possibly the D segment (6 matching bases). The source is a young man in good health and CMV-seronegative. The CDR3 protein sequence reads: CASSPEAGVYEQFF. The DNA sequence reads TGTGCCAGCAGCCCAGAAGCAGGGGTCTATGAGCAGTTCTTC. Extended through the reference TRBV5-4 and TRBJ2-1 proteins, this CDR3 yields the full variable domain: ETGVTQSPTHLIKTRGQQVTLRCSSQSGHNTVSWYQQALGQGPQFIFQYYREEENGRGNFPPRFSGLQFPNYSSELNVNALELDDSALYLCASSPEAGVYEQFFGPGTRLTVL.